This T cell receptor (beta chain) was captured by sequencing in a study of blood T cell repertoires in COVID-19. Here immunoSEQ multiplex PCR was the method, and the copy in TCRdb shows in-frame clones only, minus some. The sample yields some 190,000 clones, approximately 88% seen once. Between the trimmed V and J ends, which lost 2 bases and 6 bases, there was a span of 14 bases. Looked up from germline, CDR1 is SGHTA and CDR2 is FQGTGA. The CDR3 runs to 14 residues. V is TRBV7-3 and J is TRBJ2-7, with no clear D. This sequence was found in a woman between 25 and 40 years old who had recovered from COVID-19. Material: PBMCs or T cells enriched from blood (not recorded which). The CDR3 here is CASSLLGRSGEQYF. The CDR3 DNA is TGTGCCAGCAGCTTATTAGGCCGATCGGGCGAGCAGTACTTC.